This T cell receptor (beta chain) is drawn from a study of blood T cells in healthy people across ages. Overall study results and limits: Per million T cells, TCR beta diversity dropped roughly linearly as age increased.

Next came a second PCR, run for 7 to 11 cycles, which used a sample-barcoded 5' primer along with a J-beta primer mix. TCRdb recomputed calls from the 5' RACE reads with MiXCR, one row per CDR3 protein. The sample has around 870,000 distinct CDR3 sequences, around 28% seen once. Germline trimming cut 0 bases from V and 6 bases from J; bases unmatched to any gene: 3. The CDR3 spans 15 residues. Germline V gives CDR1 MNHEY, CDR2 SVGAGI. The table lists this clonotype with a count of one. Its antigen is not identified. The chain uses TRBV6-5 and TRBJ2-7; TRBD2 matches 12 bases. The material sequenced was blood. The sequence was obtained from an elderly woman in good health. CDR3 nucleotides: TGTGCCAGCAGTTACTCGTTACTAGCGGGAGGCGAGCAGTACTTC. This encodes CASSYSLLAGGEQYF.